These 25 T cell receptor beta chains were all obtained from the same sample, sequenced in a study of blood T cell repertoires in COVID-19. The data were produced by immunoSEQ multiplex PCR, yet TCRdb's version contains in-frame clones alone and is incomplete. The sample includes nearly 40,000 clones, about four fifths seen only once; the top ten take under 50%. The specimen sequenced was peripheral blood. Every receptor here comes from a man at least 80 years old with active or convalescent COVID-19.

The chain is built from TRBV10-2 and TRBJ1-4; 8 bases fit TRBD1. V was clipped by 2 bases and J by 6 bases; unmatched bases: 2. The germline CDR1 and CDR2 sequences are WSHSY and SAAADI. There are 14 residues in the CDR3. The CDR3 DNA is TGCGCCAGCAGTGAGGGACAGGGAGATGAAAAACTGTTTTTT. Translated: CASSEGQGDEKLFF.

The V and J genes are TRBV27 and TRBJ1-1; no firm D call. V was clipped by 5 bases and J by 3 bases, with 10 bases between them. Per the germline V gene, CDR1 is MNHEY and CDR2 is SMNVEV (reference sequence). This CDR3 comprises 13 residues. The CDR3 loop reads CASSAFRDTEAFF. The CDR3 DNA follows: TGTGCCAGCAGTGCCTTCCGGGACACTGAAGCTTTCTTT.

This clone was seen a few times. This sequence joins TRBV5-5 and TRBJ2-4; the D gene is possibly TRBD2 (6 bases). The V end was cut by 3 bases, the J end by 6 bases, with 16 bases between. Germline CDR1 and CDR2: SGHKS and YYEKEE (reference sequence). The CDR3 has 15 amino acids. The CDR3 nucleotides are TGTGCCAGCAGCTCGGACCGGGGGTCAGGAAACATTCAGTACTTC. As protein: CASSSDRGSGNIQYF.

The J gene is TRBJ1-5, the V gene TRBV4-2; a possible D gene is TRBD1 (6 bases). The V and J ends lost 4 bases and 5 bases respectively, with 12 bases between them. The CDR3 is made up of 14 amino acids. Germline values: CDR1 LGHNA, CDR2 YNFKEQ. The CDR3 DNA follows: TGTGCCAGCAGCCCCCCAGGGGTGGATCAGCCCCAGCATTTT. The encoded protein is CASSPPGVDQPQHF.

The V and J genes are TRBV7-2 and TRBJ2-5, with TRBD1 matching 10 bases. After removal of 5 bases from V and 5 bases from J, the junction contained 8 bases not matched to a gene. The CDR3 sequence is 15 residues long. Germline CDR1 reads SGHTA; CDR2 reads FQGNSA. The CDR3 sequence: CASSNRQGAQETQYF. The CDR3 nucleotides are TGTGCCAGCAGCAACCGACAGGGGGCACAGGAGACCCAGTACTTC.

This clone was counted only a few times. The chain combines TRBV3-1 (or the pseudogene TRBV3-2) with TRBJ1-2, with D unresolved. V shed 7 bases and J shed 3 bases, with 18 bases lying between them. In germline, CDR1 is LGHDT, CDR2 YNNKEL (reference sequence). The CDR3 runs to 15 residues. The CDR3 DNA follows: TGTGCCAGCACCCGTTGGTCCCAGCGTGACTATGGCTACACCTTC. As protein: CASTRWSQRDYGYTF.

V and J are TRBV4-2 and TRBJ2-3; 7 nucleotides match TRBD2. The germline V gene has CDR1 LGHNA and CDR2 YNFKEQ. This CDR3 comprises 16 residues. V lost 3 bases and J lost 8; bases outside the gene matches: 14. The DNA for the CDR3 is TGTGCCAGCAGCCACGACCCTAGGGAGGGGTCGGGTACGCAGTATTTT. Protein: CASSHDPREGSGTQYF.

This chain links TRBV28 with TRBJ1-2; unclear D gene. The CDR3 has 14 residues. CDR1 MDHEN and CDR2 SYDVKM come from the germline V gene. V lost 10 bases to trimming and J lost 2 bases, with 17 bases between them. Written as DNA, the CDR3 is TGTGCCACCTTGCCTACCTCTTTAAACTATGGCTACACCTTC. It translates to CATLPTSLNYGYTF.

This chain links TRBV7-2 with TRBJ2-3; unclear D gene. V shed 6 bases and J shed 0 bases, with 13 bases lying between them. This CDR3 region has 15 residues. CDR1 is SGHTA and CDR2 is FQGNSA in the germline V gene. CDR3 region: CASRELETSTDTQYF. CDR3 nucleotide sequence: TGTGCCAGCAGGGAGCTAGAAACTAGCACAGATACGCAGTATTTT.

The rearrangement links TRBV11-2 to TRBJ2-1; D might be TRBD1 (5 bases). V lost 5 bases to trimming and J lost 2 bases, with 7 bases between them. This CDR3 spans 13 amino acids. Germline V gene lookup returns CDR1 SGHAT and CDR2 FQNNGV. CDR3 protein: CASSRRAYNEQFF. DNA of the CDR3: TGTGCCAGCAGCCGCAGGGCCTACAATGAGCAGTTCTTC. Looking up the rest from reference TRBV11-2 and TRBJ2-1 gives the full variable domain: EAGVAQSPRYKIIEKRQSVAFWCNPISGHATLYWYQQILGQGPKLLIQFQNNGVVDDSQLPKDRFSAERLKGVDSTLKIQPAKLEDSAVYLCASSRRAYNEQFFGPGTRLTVL.

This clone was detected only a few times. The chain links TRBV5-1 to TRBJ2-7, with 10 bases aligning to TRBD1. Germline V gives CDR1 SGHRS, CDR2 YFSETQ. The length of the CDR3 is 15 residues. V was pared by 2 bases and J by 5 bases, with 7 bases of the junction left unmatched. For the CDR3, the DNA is TGCGCCAGCAGCTTCTCTGGACAGGGGGGCCACGAGCAGTACTTC. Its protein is CASSFSGQGGHEQYF.

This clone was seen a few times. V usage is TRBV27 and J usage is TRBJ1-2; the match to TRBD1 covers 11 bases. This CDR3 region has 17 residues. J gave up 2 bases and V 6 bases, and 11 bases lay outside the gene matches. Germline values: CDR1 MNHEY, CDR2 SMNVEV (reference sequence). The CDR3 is CASSQGQGASGNYGYTF. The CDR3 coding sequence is TGTGCCAGCAGCCAAGGACAGGGGGCAAGTGGGAACTATGGCTACACCTTC.

The CDR3 reads CASSELQTYNSPLHF. The CDR3 bases are TGTGCCAGCAGTGAGTTACAAACCTATAATTCACCCCTCCACTTT. The rearrangement uses TRBV2 and TRBJ1-6, with D hard to call. The CDR3 totals 15 residues. V lost 3 bases and J lost 2, with 8 bases in between. The germline CDR1 and CDR2 sequences are SNHLY and FYNNEI.

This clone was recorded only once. The CDR3, as DNA: TGTGCCAGCAGGCGCGGACAGGGAAACTATGGCTACACCTTC. Protein sequence: CASRRGQGNYGYTF. The V call is TRBV6-5, the J call TRBJ1-2; 8 nucleotides line up with TRBD1. Germline lookup yields CDR1 MNHEY and CDR2 SVGAGI. Trimming removed 6 bases from V and 2 bases from J; junction bases left unmatched: 5. This CDR3 is built from 14 residues.

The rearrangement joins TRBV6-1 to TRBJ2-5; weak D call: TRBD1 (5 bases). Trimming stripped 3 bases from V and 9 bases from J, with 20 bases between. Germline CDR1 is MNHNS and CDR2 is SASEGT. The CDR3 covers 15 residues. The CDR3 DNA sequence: TGTGCCAGCAGTGACCCGTCGACTTCCTCCAGGGCCCAGTACTTC. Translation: CASSDPSTSSRAQYF.

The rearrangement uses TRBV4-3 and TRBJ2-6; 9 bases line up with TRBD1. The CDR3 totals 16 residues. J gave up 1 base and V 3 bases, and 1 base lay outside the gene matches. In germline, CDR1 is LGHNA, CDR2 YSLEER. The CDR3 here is CASSQDRGSGANVLTF. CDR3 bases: TGCGCCAGCAGCCAGGACAGGGGTTCTGGGGCCAACGTCCTGACTTTC.

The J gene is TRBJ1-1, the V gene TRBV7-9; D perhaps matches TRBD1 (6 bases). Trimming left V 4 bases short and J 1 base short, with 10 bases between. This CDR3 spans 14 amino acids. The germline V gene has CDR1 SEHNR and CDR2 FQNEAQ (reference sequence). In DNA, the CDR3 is TGTGCCAGCAGCTATGCAGGGGCGAACACTGAAGCTTTCTTT. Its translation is CASSYAGANTEAFF.

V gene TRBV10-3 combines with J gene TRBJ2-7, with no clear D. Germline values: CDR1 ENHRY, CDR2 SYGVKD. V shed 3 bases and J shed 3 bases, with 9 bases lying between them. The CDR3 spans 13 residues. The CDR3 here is CAISEGSVYEQYF. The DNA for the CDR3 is TGTGCCATCAGTGAAGGCAGCGTCTACGAGCAGTACTTC.

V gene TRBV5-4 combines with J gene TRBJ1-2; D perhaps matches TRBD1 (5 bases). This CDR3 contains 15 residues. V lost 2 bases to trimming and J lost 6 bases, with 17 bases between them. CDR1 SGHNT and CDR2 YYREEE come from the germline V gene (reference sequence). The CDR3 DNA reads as TGTGCCAGCAGCTTCTCCCCAGGGATTTTAGATGGCTACACCTTC. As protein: CASSFSPGILDGYTF.

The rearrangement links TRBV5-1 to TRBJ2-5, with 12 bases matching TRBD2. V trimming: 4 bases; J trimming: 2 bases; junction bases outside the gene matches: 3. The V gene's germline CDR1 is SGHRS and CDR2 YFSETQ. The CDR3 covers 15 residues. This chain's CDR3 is CASSRGLAGQETQYF. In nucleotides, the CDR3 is TGCGCCAGCAGCCGCGGACTAGCGGGGCAAGAGACCCAGTACTTC.

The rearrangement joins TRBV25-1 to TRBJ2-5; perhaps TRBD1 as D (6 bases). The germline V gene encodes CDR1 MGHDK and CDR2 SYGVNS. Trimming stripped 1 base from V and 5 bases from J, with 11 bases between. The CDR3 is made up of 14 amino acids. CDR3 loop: CASSEFGGGETQYF. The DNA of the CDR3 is TGTGCCAGCAGTGAATTTGGGGGCGGGGAGACCCAGTACTTC.

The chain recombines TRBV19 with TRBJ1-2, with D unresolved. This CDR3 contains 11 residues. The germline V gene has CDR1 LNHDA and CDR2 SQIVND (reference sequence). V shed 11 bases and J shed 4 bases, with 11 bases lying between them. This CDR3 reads CASSPGYGYTF. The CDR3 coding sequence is TGTGCCTCCTCCCCCGGCTATGGCTACACCTTC. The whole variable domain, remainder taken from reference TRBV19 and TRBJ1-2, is DGGITQSPKYLFRKEGQNVTLSCEQNLNHDAMYWYRQDPGQGLRLIYYSQIVNDFQKGDIAEGYSVSREKKESFPLTVTSAQKNPTAFYLCASSPGYGYTFGSGTRLTVV.

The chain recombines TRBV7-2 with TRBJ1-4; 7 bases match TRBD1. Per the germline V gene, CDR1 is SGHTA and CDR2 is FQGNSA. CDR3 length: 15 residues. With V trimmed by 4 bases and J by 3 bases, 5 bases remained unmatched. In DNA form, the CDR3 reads TGTGCCAGCAGCTCTCAGGGGGTTTCTAATGAAAAACTGTTTTTT. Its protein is CASSSQGVSNEKLFF. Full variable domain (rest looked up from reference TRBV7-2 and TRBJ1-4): GAGVSQSPSNKVTEKGKDVELRCDPISGHTALYWYRQSLGQGLEFLIYFQGNSAPDKSGLPSDRFSAERTGGSVSTLTIQRTQQEDSAVYLCASSSQGVSNEKLFFGSGTQLSVL.

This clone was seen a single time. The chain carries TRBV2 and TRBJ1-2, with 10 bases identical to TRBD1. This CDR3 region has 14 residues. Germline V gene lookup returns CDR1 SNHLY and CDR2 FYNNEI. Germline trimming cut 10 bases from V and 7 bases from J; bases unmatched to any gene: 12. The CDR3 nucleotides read TGTGCCACCCAAGGGGACAGGGGTACGAGTGGCTACACCTTC. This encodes CATQGDRGTSGYTF.

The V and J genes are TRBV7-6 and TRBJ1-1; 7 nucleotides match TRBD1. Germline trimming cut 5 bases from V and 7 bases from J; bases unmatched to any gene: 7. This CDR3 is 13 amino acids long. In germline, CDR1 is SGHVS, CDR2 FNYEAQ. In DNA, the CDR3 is TGTGCCAGCAGCCCCCGGTCAGGGGGTGAAGCTTTCTTT. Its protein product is CASSPRSGGEAFF.